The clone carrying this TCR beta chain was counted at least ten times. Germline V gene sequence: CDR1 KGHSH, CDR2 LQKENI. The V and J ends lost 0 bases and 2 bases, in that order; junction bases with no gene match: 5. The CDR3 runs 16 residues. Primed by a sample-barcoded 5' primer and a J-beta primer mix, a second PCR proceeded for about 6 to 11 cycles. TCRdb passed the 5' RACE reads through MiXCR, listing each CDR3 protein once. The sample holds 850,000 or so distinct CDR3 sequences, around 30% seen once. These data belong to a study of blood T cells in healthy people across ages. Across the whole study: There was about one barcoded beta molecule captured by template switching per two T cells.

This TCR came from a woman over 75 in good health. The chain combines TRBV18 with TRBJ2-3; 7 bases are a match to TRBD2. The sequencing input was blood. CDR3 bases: TGTGCCAGCTCACCACCCTCTAGCGGTCCCACAGATACGCAGTATTTT. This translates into CASSPPSSGPTDTQYF.